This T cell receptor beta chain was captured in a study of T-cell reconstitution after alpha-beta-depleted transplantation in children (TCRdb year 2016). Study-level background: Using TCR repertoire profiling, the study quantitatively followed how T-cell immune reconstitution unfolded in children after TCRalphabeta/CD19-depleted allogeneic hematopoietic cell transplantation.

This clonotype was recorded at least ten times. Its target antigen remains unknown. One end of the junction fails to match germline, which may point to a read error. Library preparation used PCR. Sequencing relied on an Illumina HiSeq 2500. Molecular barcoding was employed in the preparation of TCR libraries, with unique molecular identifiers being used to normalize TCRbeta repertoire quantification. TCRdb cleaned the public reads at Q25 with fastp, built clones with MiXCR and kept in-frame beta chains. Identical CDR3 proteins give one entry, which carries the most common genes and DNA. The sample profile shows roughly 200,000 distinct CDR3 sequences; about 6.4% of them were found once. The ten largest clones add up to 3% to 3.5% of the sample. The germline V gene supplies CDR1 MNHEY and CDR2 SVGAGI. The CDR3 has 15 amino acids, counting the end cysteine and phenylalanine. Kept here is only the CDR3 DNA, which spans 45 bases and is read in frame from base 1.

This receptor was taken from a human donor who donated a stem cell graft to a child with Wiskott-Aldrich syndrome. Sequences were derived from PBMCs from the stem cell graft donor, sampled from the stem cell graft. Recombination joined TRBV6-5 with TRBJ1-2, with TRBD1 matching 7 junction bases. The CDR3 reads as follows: CASSYYGRGIEGYTF. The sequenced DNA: TGTGCCAGCAGCTACTATGGCAGGGGGATAGAGGGCTACACCTTC.